This entry is about one T cell receptor (beta chain). This sample is part of a study of blood T cell repertoires in COVID-19. Study details: The study drew acute and convalescent COVID-19 samples from the United States, Italy and Spain. Sources were T cells, B-cell-depleted T cells, or PBMCs; the material itself was cDNA or gDNA.

Germline values: CDR1 SGHNT, CDR2 YYREEE (reference sequence). This CDR3 region has 13 residues. Trimming removed 5 bases from V and 1 base from J, with 9 bases in between. In the source study's methods: Reference gene primer amplification yielded estimated nucleated cell counts. This table comes from immunoSEQ multiplex PCR, and its TCRdb copy is limited to in-frame clones, with some not included. The V and J calls and clone size come from that table; D and trimming were worked out from the DNA. The sample has around 140,000 clones; about 87% are singletons. This chain connects TRBV5-4 to TRBJ1-1; D may be TRBD1 (5 bases). The sequence came from a man in his fifties or sixties with active COVID-19. What was sequenced was peripheral blood. CDR3 protein: CASSPTENTEAFF. CDR3 sequence (DNA): TGTGCCAGCAGTCCGACAGAGAACACTGAAGCTTTCTTT.